These 5 T cell receptor beta chains came from one sample sequenced in a study of graft-versus-host responses after intestinal transplantation. Here immunoSEQ multiplex PCR was the method, and the copy in TCRdb shows in-frame clones only, minus some. The table has around 37,000 clones, under 85% seen once; the top ten hold about 3.5%. The sample in question was PBMCs, obtained 1,000 to 1,200 days after transplant. These receptors all stem from a human patient who received an intestinal transplant, so some T cells may come from the graft donor.

The CDR3 bases are TGCGCCAGCCGGGACAGGGGAAACACTGAAGCTTTCTTT. It codes for CASRDRGNTEAFF. The gene calls are TRBV10-1 and TRBJ1-1; 10 positions match TRBD1. This CDR3 region has 13 residues. Germline V lookup: CDR1 WNHNN, CDR2 SYGVQD (reference sequence). The junction had 2 bases not matched to a gene; V was cut back by 8 bases and J by 2 bases.

The chain combines TRBV9 with TRBJ2-7, with D perhaps assigned TRBD1 or TRBD2 (5 bases each). CDR3 length: 16 residues. CDR1 SGDLS and CDR2 YYNGEE come from the germline V gene. The V end lost 0 bases, the J end lost 7 bases, and 20 bases lay between the germline ends. CDR3 nucleotides: TGTGCCAGCAGCGTAGTCGGGACCCCGTTCTTGAGGGAGCAGTACTTC. It codes for CASSVVGTPFLREQYF.

The rearrangement joins TRBV5-4 to TRBJ1-1, with D hard to call. The CDR3 is 15 residues long. Germline values: CDR1 SGHNT, CDR2 YYREEE (reference sequence). The V end was cut by 0 bases, the J end by 0 bases, with 9 bases between. Written as DNA, the CDR3 is TGTGCCAGCAGCTTGGATCCGGGGATGAACACTGAAGCTTTCTTT. This encodes CASSLDPGMNTEAFF.

The V call is TRBV30, the J call TRBJ2-5, with 15 bases identical to TRBD2. Germline V gives CDR1 GTSNPN, CDR2 SVGIG (reference sequence). J gave up 4 bases and V 2 bases, and 2 bases lay outside the gene matches. The CDR3 loop spans 15 amino acids. Written as DNA, the CDR3 is TGTGCCTGGAGTTGGACTAGCGGGGGGGGAGAGACCCAGTACTTC. Its protein product is CAWSWTSGGGETQYF.

V is TRBV27 and J is TRBJ2-1; TRBD2 matches at 10 bases. This CDR3 comprises 15 residues. Losses at the gene ends were 4 bases for V and 9 bases for J; bases not matched to a gene: 9. The V gene's germline CDR1 is MNHEY and CDR2 SMNVEV (reference sequence). DNA of the CDR3: TGTGCCAGCAGTTCTCGGACTAGCGGACATTTTGAGCAGTTCTTC. Its translation: CASSSRTSGHFEQFF.